These 22 T cell receptor beta chains were sequenced from one sample in a study of control samples from healthy donors and cancer patients. TCRdb's table, derived via immunoSEQ multiplex PCR, lists solely in-frame clones and lacks some. The sample carries about 20,000 clones, approximately 81% recorded once. Input material: PBMCs. These receptors were taken from an older woman with lung cancer.

The V and J genes are TRBV15 and TRBJ1-4, with D uncertain. The CDR3 has 15 residues. The germline V gene has CDR1 LNHNV and CDR2 YYDKDF (reference sequence). Between the trimmed V and J ends, which lost 0 bases and 4 bases, there was a span of 9 bases. The CDR3 protein is CATSREGRLNEKLFF. CDR3 DNA sequence: TGTGCCACCAGCAGAGAGGGCAGGCTTAATGAAAAACTGTTTTTT.

This rearrangement joins TRBV10-3 to TRBJ1-1; TRBD1 might be the D (5 bases). The germline gives CDR1 ENHRY, CDR2 SYGVKD. Trimming took 0 bases from V and 1 from J, leaving 9 bases between them. The CDR3 totals 15 residues. The CDR3 nucleotides are TGTGCCATCAGTGAGTCCGGGGCGGAGAACACTGAAGCTTTCTTT. Residues: CAISESGAENTEAFF.

The chain carries TRBV9 and TRBJ2-4, with D possibly being TRBD1 or TRBD2 (5 bases each). The ends were cut back, 4 bases at V and 0 bases at J, with 14 bases in the middle. Per the germline V gene, CDR1 is SGDLS and CDR2 is YYNGEE. The CDR3 length is 16 residues. The CDR3 DNA is TGTGCCAGCAGCCCGGGGTCCGGGACAGCCAAAAACATTCAGTACTTC. Protein product: CASSPGSGTAKNIQYF. The full variable domain, with the rest looked up from reference TRBV9 and TRBJ2-4, is DSGVTQTPKHLITATGQRVTLRCSPRSGDLSVYWYQQSLDQGLQFLIQYYNGEERAKGNILERFSAQQFPDLHSELNLSSLELGDSALYFCASSPGSGTAKNIQYFGAGTRLSVL.

This chain joins TRBV29-1 and TRBJ1-2; D may be TRBD1 (5 bases). This CDR3 region has 13 residues. CDR1 and CDR2 (germline): SQVTM, ANQGSEA. CDR3 DNA sequence: TGCATCACCCTCGAAAAGGGGAACTATGGCTACACCTTC. This translates into CITLEKGNYGYTF. Based on the CDR3 plus reference TRBV29-1 and TRBJ1-2, the full variable domain is SAVISQKPSRDICQRGTSLTIQCQVDSQVTMMFWYRQQPGQSLTLIATANQGSEATYESGFVIDKFPISRPNLTFSTLTVSNMSPEDSSIYLCITLEKGNYGYTFGSGTRLTVV.

The chain links TRBV5-6 to TRBJ1-2; a possible D gene is TRBD1 (6 bases). Trimming shortened V by 3 bases and J by 4 bases, and 16 bases separated the two germline ends. Germline V gene sequence: CDR1 SGHDT, CDR2 YYEEEE. This CDR3 comprises 15 residues. Written as DNA, the CDR3 is TGTGCCAGCAGCTCCCAGGGGTACTGGCGCTATGGCTACACCTTC. The encoded protein is CASSSQGYWRYGYTF. Full variable domain (missing parts from reference TRBV5-6 and TRBJ1-2): DAGVTQSPTHLIKTRGQQVTLRCSPKSGHDTVSWYQQALGQGPQFIFQYYEEEERQRGNFPDRFSGHQFPNYSSELNVNALLLGDSALYLCASSSQGYWRYGYTFGSGTRLTVV.

The V call is TRBV5-5, the J call TRBJ1-6, with D possibly TRBD1 on 6 matching bases. V was shortened by 7 bases and J by 9 bases, with 14 bases between the two germline ends. Germline V gene data show CDR1 as SGHKS and CDR2 as YYEKEE (reference sequence). The CDR3 runs 13 residues. CDR3 sequence reads: CASEGGFGSPLHF. The CDR3 DNA follows: TGTGCCAGCGAAGGGGGTTTTGGTTCACCCCTCCACTTT.

V and J are TRBV2 and TRBJ2-1; 7 nucleotides agree with TRBD2. Germline CDR1 is SNHLY and CDR2 is FYNNEI. This CDR3 is 16 amino acids long. Trimming removed 6 bases from V and 0 bases from J; junction bases left unmatched: 8. The CDR3 sequence is CASRARGGSSYNEQFF. For the CDR3, the DNA is TGTGCCAGCAGAGCAAGGGGCGGGAGCTCCTACAATGAGCAGTTCTTC.

The rearrangement uses TRBV12-3 or TRBV12-4 and TRBJ1-2; D ambiguous. Between the trimmed V and J ends, which lost 3 bases and 6 bases, there was a span of 11 bases. This CDR3 has 13 amino acids. The CDR3 nucleotides read TGTGCCAGCAGTTTTGCTCAGGCCCATGGCTACACCTTC. Encoded protein: CASSFAQAHGYTF.

The rearrangement uses TRBV7-5 and TRBJ2-3; the table calls TRBD2, which could not be checked here. TRBV7-5 is assigned pseudogene status. CDR3 length: 15 amino acids. The CDR3 DNA follows: TGTGCCAGAAGGCCTGTGGGTGGACTCACAGATACGCAGTATTTT. Translated, it gives CARRPVGGLTDTQYF.

The CDR3 sequence: CASSLGFQGLGYEQYF. In DNA, the CDR3 is TGTGCCAGCAGCTTAGGCTTTCAGGGGCTGGGCTACGAGCAGTACTTC. The rearrangement uses TRBV13 and TRBJ2-7; possibly TRBD1 for D (6 bases). V was clipped by 0 bases and J by 3 bases, with 15 bases between them. The germline gives CDR1 PRHDT, CDR2 FYEKMQ (reference sequence). The CDR3 has 16 amino acids. Full variable domain (missing parts from reference TRBV13 and TRBJ2-7): AAGVIQSPRHLIKEKRETATLKCYPIPRHDTVYWYQQGPGQDPQFLISFYEKMQSDKGSIPDRFSAQQFSDYHSELNMSSLELGDSALYFCASSLGFQGLGYEQYFGPGTRLTVT.

The chain employs TRBV10-3 and TRBJ2-7; 9 bases fit TRBD2. Per the germline V gene, CDR1 is ENHRY and CDR2 is SYGVKD. The CDR3 runs to 18 residues. V shed 3 bases and J 3 bases; nucleotides not matched to a gene: 15. CDR3 sequence (DNA): TGTGCCATCAGTGAAAGGGGTAGCGGGGGACTCGGGGTCTACGAGCAGTACTTC. Residues: CAISERGSGGLGVYEQYF.

This clone has more than one count but fewer than ten. CDR3 DNA: TGTGCCAGCAGCGGCCCCCCGGGACAGGGGGCTCCCTTCCCCTACGAGCAGTACTTC. Encoded protein: CASSGPPGQGAPFPYEQYF. The V call is TRBV7-9, the J call TRBJ2-7; TRBD1 matches 12 bases. V was clipped by 5 bases and J by 2 bases; unmatched bases: 16. This CDR3 contains 19 residues. The V gene's germline CDR1 is SEHNR and CDR2 FQNEAQ (reference sequence).

The chain combines TRBV12-3 or TRBV12-4 with TRBJ1-1; tentatively, D is TRBD1 (5 bases). This CDR3 comprises 12 residues. With 2 bases removed from V and 5 bases from J, the gap between germline ends came to 6 bases. The CDR3 nucleotides read TGTGCCAGCAGTTTAAGGGGAACTGAAGCTTTCTTT. This encodes CASSLRGTEAFF.

This clone has only a few counts. This chain links TRBV5-5 with TRBJ2-2; 8 bases fit TRBD1. Germline values: CDR1 SGHKS, CDR2 YYEKEE (reference sequence). The CDR3 is made up of 15 amino acids. J lost 3 bases, V lost 4 bases, and 5 bases had no gene match. The CDR3: CASSPTGGHTGELFF. The CDR3 DNA sequence: TGTGCCAGCAGCCCCACAGGGGGGCACACCGGGGAGCTGTTTTTT. The entire variable domain, with the rest obtained from reference TRBV5-5 and TRBJ2-2, is as follows: DAGVTQSPTHLIKTRGQQVTLRCSPISGHKSVSWYQQVLGQGPQFIFQYYEKEERGRGNFPDRFSARQFPNYSSELNVNALLLGDSALYLCASSPTGGHTGELFFGEGSRLTVL.

The chain joins TRBV12-3 or TRBV12-4 to TRBJ1-4, with unresolved D. CDR3 length: 11 residues. With 4 bases removed from V and 3 bases from J, the gap between germline ends came to 0 bases. In DNA form, the CDR3 reads TGTGCCAGCAGTTCTAATGAAAAACTGTTTTTT. The encoded protein is CASSSNEKLFF.

The rearrangement joins TRBV2 to TRBJ1-6, with D possibly matching TRBD1 (5 bases). The V gene's germline CDR1 is SNHLY and CDR2 FYNNEI. The CDR3 runs 13 residues. V dropped 10 bases and J dropped 9 bases, with 16 bases sitting between them. CDR3 loop: CATSLGVSSPLHF. The CDR3, as DNA: TGTGCCACTAGTTTGGGGGTTTCTTCACCCCTCCACTTT.

This clone was seen only once. CDR3 protein: CASSYEGSDTQYF. In DNA, the CDR3 is TGTGCCAGCAGTTACGAGGGGTCAGATACGCAGTATTTT. J is TRBJ2-3 and V is TRBV6-5; either TRBD1 or TRBD2 may supply D (5 bases each). The germline CDR1 and CDR2 sequences are MNHEY and SVGAGI. The CDR3 has 13 amino acids. The V gene lost 2 bases and the J gene lost 4 bases, with 7 bases spanning the gap.

The CDR3 nucleotides read TGTGCCAGCAGCTTAGGGGTGGCGCAACTCACAGATACGCAGTATTTT. Translation: CASSLGVAQLTDTQYF. The chain carries TRBV7-9 and TRBJ2-3; D remains ambiguous. V was clipped by 1 base and J by 2 bases, with 13 bases between them. Germline assignment: CDR1 SEHNR and CDR2 FQNEAQ (reference sequence). The CDR3 is made up of 16 amino acids.

The chain uses TRBV2 and TRBJ1-1; TRBD1 might be the D (6 bases). Germline V lookup: CDR1 SNHLY, CDR2 FYNNEI. This CDR3 spans 14 amino acids. Trimming took 6 bases from V and 3 from J, leaving 14 bases between them. The CDR3 DNA is TGTGCCAGCAGCCAAGACAGGCGTGACACTGAAGCTTTCTTT. Encoded protein: CASSQDRRDTEAFF.

A single count supports this clone. This sequence joins TRBV5-4 and TRBJ2-1, with TRBD2 matching 12 bases. After removal of 0 bases from V and 8 bases from J, the junction contained 3 bases not matched to a gene. The germline CDR1 and CDR2 sequences are SGHNT and YYREEE (reference sequence). The CDR3 is made up of 15 amino acids. The CDR3 region is CASSLGLAGVDEQFF. CDR3 bases: TGTGCCAGCAGCTTGGGACTAGCGGGAGTAGATGAGCAGTTCTTC.

The chain has TRBV4-2 and TRBJ2-2; the match to TRBD2 covers 7 bases. Germline values: CDR1 LGHNA, CDR2 YNFKEQ. The CDR3 runs 15 residues. V dropped 0 bases and J dropped 6; count of bases not matched to a gene: 4. CDR3 nucleotides: TGTGCCAGCAGCCAAGAGGAGCGGGGCGCCGGGGAGCTGTTTTTT. It specifies CASSQEERGAGELFF.

This rearrangement joins TRBV15 to TRBJ2-7; TRBD2 matches at 7 bases. V lost 8 bases, J lost 5 bases, and 9 bases stayed unmatched. The length of the CDR3 is 13 residues. In germline, CDR1 is LNHNV, CDR2 YYDKDF (reference sequence). Written as DNA, the CDR3 is TGTGCCACCGGGCGGGAGTATTATGACGAGCAGTACTTC. Its protein is CATGREYYDEQYF.